This T cell receptor (beta chain) was sequenced in a study of T cells in Graves' hyperthyroidism and ophthalmopathy (dated by TCRdb to the late 2010s). Context from the whole study: Peripheral blood samples were taken at the time of initial diagnosis, prior to any treatment. TCR V-J signatures able to tell the groups apart were searched for in a discovery cohort of 90 to 100 patients, of whom 40 to 45 had Graves' ophthalmopathy and 55 to 60 had stable Graves' hyperthyroidism. Prospective prediction of ophthalmopathy was tested in an independent validation cohort of 18 hyperthyroidism patients and around 16 patients who later progressed to ophthalmopathy. The 75 to 100 discovery patients were randomly split 7:3 into training and test sets. Thyroid tissue and blood T-cell repertoires from six or seven Graves' hyperthyroidism patients were also compared in the study. Once sampling was done, hyperthyroidism patients were given methimazole at a starting dose of 30 mg daily, whereas ophthalmopathy patients were given high-dose intravenous methylprednisolone. TCR Vbeta CDR3 sequencing of 120 to 150 peripheral blood samples (under 45 ophthalmopathy, over 70 hyperthyroidism and approximately 17 progressor patients) is reported in the paper.

V loses 6 bases at its end and J loses 1 base; junction bases beyond the gene matches: 14. Taken from cysteine to phenylalanine, the CDR3 has 18 residues. Just the 54-base CDR3 DNA is kept, in frame starting at base 1. CDR1 MNHEY and CDR2 SVGEGT are derived from the germline V gene. The TCR beta CDR3 regions were amplified from RNA transcripts. A first-round RT-PCR of the TCR CDR3 used the HTBI primer set with the Qiagen OneStep RT-PCR kit. Libraries were constructed in a second round of multiplex PCR, after which size selection and purification were performed. Paired-end sequencing of the libraries was performed with 100 bp reads on an Illumina HiSeq2000. As for the authors' bioinformatics: SOAPnuke was used to process the raw data, removing reads that contained adapters or uncalled bases, had a mean Phred below 15, or lacked an exact match to the constant primer or identifier. High-quality paired reads were merged with COPE v1.2.5, and unique nucleotide sequences were defined as clonotypes. MiTCR v1.1 was used to align the clonotypes against IMGT TRBV, TRBD and TRBJ reference segments. Analysis was restricted to V-J combinations with a frequency above 0.0001, which covered 99.2% of repertoires. The TCS score was defined as the ratio of F50 (clonal expansion) to E x V (chaos), calculated using BLOSUM62-based TCRdist between CDR3 peptides within each V-J. Welch's t-statistics and random forest reduced several hundred V-J features to about 13, which were used in a naive Bayes classifier (R e1071). TCRdb itself trimmed the public reads at Q25 with fastp, ran MiXCR and retained productive beta chains. Entries that share a CDR3 protein sequence are merged under the most common genes and DNA. The V and J calls and clone size come from TCRdb's table, not from the authors' own analysis. Here the sample has approximately 690,000 distinct CDR3 sequences; 14% occur a single time. Of the sample, under 15% is held by the ten largest clones.

With respect to this clonotype: Its antigen remains undetermined. No base quality values were provided; no much bigger clone lies one nucleotide off.

The research as a whole found: No statistical method was used to fix the sample size in advance, and group allocation was not hidden from the investigators. A model built on a 13 V-J signature distinguished ophthalmopathy from stable hyperthyroidism, reaching 85% to 90% sensitivity and about 81% specificity in cross-validation and 80%/75% in testing. In validation, progression to ophthalmopathy was predicted by the model with around 70% sensitivity and 72% to 80% specificity, a median of about 6.4 months before onset. Most expanded thyroid clonotypes (frequency above 0.001) were also found in blood, which suggests that blood repertoires may mirror thyroid immune responses.

Ophthalmopathy patients had moderately to severely active disease, Clinical Activity Score of at least 3, NOSPECS grade of at least 4, and duration under 3 months. Any patient with an uncontrolled infection, another autoimmune disease, pregnancy or lactation was excluded. Diagnoses were based on clinical symptoms, serum thyroxine and TRAb, thyroid ultrasound and orbital computed tomography. PBMCs were isolated from about 9.1 ml of fresh peripheral blood by Ficoll-Paque density gradient centrifugation. Trizol reagent was used to extract total RNA, and RNA quality was then checked on an Agilent 2100 Bioanalyzer.

The sequenced sample consisted of blood. This TCR came from a woman aged 45-65 years with Graves' ophthalmopathy. Here the chain combines TRBV6-2 or TRBV6-3 and TRBJ1-1; the central 10 bases match TRBD1. The nucleotide sequence is TGTGCCAGCAGGCCCTTCCGAGGGACAGGGGTGAGGAACACTGAAGCTTTCTTT. It translates as CASRPFRGTGVRNTEAFF.